The clone carrying this T cell receptor (beta chain) was observed a handful of times. Antigen specificity is unknown. This sample's time point: late sampling 161 to 241 days after vaccination in three convalescent patients. The sample's treatment: approximately nine-day PBMC culture with coronavirus spike peptide pools or control peptides (ViraFEST assay). The record originates from a study of vaccination and CD4 T cells after COVID-19. Trimming took 10 bases from V and 2 from J, leaving 12 bases between them. Germline V lookup: CDR1 MNHNS, CDR2 SASEGT. The CDR3 sequence is 12 residues long. Cultured CD4+ T-cell DNA underwent Oncomine TCR Beta short-read sequencing. TCRdb independently ran MiXCR on the PCR reads; one entry per CDR3 protein. Among about 21,000 distinct CDR3 sequences, approximately 42% were seen once, and the ten largest hold roughly 9.9%.

The TCR was taken from a human donor who had recovered from COVID-19. This specimen consisted of CD4+ T cells from blood, cultured in vitro, obtained about 7 months after SARS-CoV-2 vaccination. V is TRBV6-1 and J is TRBJ2-7, with D maybe TRBD2 (6 bases). The CDR3 here is CATGTPPYEQYF. The CDR3 nucleotides are TGTGCCACTGGGACTCCGCCCTACGAGCAGTACTTC.